This T cell receptor beta chain was sequenced in a study of blood T cell repertoires in COVID-19. TCRdb's table, derived via immunoSEQ multiplex PCR, lists solely in-frame clones and lacks some. The top ten clones hold about 4.1% of a sample with 250,000 to 350,000 clones, 75% to 90% of them seen once. Germline V gene data show CDR1 as SGHDN and CDR2 as FVKESK. The CDR3 totals 14 residues. Deletions cut 6 bases from V and 4 bases from J, with 16 bases between. This clone came up once. The TCR sequence derives from a woman aged 25 to 39 who had recovered from COVID-19. This chain connects TRBV14 to TRBJ2-7, with D perhaps TRBD2 (7 bases). Sequencing was done on a sample of PBMCs or T cells enriched from blood (not recorded which). CDR3 DNA: TGTGCCAGCAGTGGCTCGGGGGGCTCTTACGAGCAGTACTTC. This gives the protein CASSGSGGSYEQYF.